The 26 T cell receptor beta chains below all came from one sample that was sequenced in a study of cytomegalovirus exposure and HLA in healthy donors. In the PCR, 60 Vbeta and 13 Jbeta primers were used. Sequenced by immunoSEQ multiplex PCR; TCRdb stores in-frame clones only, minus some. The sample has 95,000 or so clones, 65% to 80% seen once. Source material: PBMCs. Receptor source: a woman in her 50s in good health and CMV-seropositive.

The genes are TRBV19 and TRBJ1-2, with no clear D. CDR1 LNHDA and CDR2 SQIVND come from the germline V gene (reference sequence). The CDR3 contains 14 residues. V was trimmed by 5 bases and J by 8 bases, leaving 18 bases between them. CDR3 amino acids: CASSRNRGFSGYTF. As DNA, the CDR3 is TGTGCCAGTAGTCGTAACCGGGGTTTTAGCGGCTACACCTTC.

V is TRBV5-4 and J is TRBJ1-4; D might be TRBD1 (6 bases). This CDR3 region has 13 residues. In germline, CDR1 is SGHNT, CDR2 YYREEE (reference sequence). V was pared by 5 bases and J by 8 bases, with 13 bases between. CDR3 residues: CASSPFQGEKLFF. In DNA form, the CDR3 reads TGTGCCAGCAGTCCTTTCCAGGGGGAAAAACTGTTTTTT.

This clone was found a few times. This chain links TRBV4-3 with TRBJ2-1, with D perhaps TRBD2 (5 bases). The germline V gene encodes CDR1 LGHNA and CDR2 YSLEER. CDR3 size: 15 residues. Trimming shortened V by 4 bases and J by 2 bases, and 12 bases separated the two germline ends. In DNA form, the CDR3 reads TGCGCCAGCAGCCCCCTGGCGGGCCCCTACAATGAGCAGTTCTTC. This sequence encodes CASSPLAGPYNEQFF.

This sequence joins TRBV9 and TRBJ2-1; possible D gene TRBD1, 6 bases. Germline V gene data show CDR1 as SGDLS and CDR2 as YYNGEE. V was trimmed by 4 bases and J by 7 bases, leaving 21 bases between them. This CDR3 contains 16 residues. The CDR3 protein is CASSPTSRGSWNEQFF. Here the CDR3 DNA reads TGTGCCAGCAGCCCGACATCCAGGGGTAGTTGGAATGAGCAGTTCTTC. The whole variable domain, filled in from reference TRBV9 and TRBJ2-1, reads DSGVTQTPKHLITATGQRVTLRCSPRSGDLSVYWYQQSLDQGLQFLIQYYNGEERAKGNILERFSAQQFPDLHSELNLSSLELGDSALYFCASSPTSRGSWNEQFFGPGTRLTVL.

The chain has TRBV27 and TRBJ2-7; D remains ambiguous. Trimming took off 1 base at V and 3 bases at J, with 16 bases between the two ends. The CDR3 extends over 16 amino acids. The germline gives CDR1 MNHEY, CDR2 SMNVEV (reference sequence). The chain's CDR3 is CASSLLNNRYSYEQYF. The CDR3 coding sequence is TGTGCCAGCAGTTTATTGAATAACCGATATAGCTACGAGCAGTACTTC.

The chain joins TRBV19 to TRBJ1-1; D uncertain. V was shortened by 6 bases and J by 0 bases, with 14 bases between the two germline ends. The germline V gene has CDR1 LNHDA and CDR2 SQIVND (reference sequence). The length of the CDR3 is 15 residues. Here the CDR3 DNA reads TGTGCCAGTAGACGGGGTGGGCTCGTGAACACTGAAGCTTTCTTT. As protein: CASRRGGLVNTEAFF. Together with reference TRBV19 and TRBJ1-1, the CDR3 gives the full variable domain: DGGITQSPKYLFRKEGQNVTLSCEQNLNHDAMYWYRQDPGQGLRLIYYSQIVNDFQKGDIAEGYSVSREKKESFPLTVTSAQKNPTAFYLCASRRGGLVNTEAFFGQGTRLTVV.

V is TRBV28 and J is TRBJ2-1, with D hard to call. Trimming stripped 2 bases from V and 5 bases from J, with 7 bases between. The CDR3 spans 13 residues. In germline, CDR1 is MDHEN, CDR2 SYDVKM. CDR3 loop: CASSLASHNEQFF. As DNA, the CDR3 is TGTGCCAGCAGTTTAGCCAGTCACAATGAGCAGTTCTTC.

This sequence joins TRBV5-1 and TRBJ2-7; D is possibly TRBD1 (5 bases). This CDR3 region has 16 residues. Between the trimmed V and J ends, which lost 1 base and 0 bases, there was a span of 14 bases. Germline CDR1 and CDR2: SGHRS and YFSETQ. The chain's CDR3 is CASSLRQGTVSYEQYF. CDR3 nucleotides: TGCGCCAGCAGCTTGCGCCAGGGAACTGTCTCCTACGAGCAGTACTTC.

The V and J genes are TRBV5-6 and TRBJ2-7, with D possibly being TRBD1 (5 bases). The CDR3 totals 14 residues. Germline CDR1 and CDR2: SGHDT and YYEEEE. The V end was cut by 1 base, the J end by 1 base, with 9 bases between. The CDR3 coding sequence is TGTGCCAGCAGCTTGTGGGGCAGTTCCTACGAGCAGTACTTC. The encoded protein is CASSLWGSSYEQYF.

CDR3 amino acids: CASALWNEQFF. The CDR3 nucleotides are TGTGCCAGCGCTCTATGGAATGAGCAGTTCTTC. The genes are TRBV25-1 and TRBJ2-1, with D unresolved. V dropped 8 bases and J dropped 7 bases, with 9 bases sitting between them. The germline CDR1 and CDR2 sequences are MGHDK and SYGVNS. This CDR3 contains 11 residues.

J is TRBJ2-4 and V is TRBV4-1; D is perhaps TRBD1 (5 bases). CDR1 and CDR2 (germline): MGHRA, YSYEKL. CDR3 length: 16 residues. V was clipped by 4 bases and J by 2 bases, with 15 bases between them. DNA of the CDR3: TGCGCCAGCAGCCTAAACGCCCAGGGTTCCAAAAACATTCAGTACTTC. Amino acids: CASSLNAQGSKNIQYF.

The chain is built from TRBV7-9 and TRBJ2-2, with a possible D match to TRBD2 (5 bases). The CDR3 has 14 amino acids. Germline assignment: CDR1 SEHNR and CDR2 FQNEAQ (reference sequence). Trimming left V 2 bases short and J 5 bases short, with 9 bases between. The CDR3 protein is CASSLSRDTGELFF. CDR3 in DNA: TGTGCCAGCAGCTTATCGAGGGATACCGGGGAGCTGTTTTTT. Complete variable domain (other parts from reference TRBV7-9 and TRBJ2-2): DTGVSQNPRHKITKRGQNVTFRCDPISEHNRLYWYRQTLGQGPEFLTYFQNEAQLEKSRLLSDRFSAERPKGSFSTLEIQRTEQGDSAMYLCASSLSRDTGELFFGEGSRLTVL.

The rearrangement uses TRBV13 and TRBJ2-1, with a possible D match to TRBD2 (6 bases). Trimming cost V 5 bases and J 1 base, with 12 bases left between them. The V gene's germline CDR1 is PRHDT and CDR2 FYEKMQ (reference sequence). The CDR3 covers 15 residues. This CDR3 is CASSPRAGSYNEQFF. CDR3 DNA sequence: TGTGCCAGCAGCCCTCGGGCGGGGTCCTACAATGAGCAGTTCTTC. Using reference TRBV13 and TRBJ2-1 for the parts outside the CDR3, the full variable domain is AAGVIQSPRHLIKEKRETATLKCYPIPRHDTVYWYQQGPGQDPQFLISFYEKMQSDKGSIPDRFSAQQFSDYHSELNMSSLELGDSALYFCASSPRAGSYNEQFFGPGTRLTVL.

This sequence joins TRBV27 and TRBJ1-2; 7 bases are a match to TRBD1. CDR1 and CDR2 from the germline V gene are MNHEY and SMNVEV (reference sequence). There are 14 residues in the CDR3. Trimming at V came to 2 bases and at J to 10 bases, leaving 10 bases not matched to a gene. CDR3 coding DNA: TGTGCCAGCAGTTTAACAACAGGGGTAGCCGCCTACACCTTC. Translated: CASSLTTGVAAYTF.

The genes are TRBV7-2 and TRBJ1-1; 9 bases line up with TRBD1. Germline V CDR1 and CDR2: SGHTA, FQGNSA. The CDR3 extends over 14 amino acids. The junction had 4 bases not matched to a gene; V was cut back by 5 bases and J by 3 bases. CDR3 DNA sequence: TGTGCCAGCAGCCTACAGGGGGCTTACACTGAAGCTTTCTTT. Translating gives CASSLQGAYTEAFF.

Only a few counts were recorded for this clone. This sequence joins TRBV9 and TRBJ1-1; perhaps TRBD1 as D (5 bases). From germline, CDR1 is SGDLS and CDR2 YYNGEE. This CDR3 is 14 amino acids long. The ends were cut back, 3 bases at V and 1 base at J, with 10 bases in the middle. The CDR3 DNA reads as TGTGCCAGCAGCGCCCACGGGGGGAACACTGAAGCTTTCTTT. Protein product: CASSAHGGNTEAFF.

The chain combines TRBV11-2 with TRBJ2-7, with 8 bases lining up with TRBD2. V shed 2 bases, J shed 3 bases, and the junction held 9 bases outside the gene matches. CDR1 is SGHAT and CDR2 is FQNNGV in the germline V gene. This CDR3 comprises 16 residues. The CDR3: CASSLSGGSRIYEQYF. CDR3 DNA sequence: TGTGCCAGCAGCTTATCGGGAGGGAGCCGTATCTACGAGCAGTACTTC.

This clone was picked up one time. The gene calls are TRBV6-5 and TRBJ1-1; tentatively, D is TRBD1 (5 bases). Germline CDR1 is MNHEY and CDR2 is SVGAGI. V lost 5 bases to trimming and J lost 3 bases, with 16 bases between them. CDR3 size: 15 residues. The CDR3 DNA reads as TGTGCCAGCAGTCCGCCAGGGTCCCGTTACACTGAAGCTTTCTTT. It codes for CASSPPGSRYTEAFF.

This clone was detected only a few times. The CDR3 nucleotides read TGCGCCAGCAGCTTAGGATGGACAGGGGGCTACAATGAGCAGTTCTTC. Its translation is CASSLGWTGGYNEQFF. The chain recombines TRBV5-1 with TRBJ2-1, with 10 bases that match TRBD1. Unmatched junction bases numbered 5, after V lost 2 bases and J lost 3 bases. There are 16 residues in the CDR3. Per germline, CDR1 SGHRS and CDR2 YFSETQ.

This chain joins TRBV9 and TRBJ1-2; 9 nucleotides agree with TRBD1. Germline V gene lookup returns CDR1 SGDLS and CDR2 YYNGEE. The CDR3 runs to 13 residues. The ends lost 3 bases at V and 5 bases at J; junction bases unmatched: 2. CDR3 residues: CASSATGGYGYTF. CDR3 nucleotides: TGTGCCAGCAGCGCGACAGGGGGATATGGCTACACCTTC.

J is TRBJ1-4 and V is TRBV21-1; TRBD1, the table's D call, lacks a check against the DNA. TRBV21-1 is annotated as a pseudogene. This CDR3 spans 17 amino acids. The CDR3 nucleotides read TGTGCCAGCAGCAAAGGGGGCCCCAGGCCGCCTAATGAAAAACTGTTTTTT. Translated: CASSKGGPRPPNEKLFF.

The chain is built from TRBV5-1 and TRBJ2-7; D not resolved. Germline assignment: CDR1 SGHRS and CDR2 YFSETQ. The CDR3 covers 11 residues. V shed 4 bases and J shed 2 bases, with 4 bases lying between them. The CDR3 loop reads CASSATYEQYF. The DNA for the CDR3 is TGCGCCAGCAGCGCTACCTACGAGCAGTACTTC. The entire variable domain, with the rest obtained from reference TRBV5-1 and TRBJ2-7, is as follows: KAGVTQTPRYLIKTRGQQVTLSCSPISGHRSVSWYQQTPGQGLQFLFEYFSETQRNKGNFPGRFSGRQFSNSRSEMNVSTLELGDSALYLCASSATYEQYFGPGTRLTVT.

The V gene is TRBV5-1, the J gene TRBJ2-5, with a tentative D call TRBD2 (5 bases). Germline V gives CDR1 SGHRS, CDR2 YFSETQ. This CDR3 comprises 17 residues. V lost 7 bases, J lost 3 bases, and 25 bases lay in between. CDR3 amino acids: CASDPFSGKRIEETQYF. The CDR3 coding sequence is TGCGCCAGCGACCCTTTCAGCGGTAAAAGGATTGAAGAGACCCAGTACTTC.

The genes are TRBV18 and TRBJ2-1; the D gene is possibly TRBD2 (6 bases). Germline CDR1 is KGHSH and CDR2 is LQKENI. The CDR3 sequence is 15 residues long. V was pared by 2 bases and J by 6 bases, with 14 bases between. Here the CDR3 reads CASSPSGGLGNEQFF. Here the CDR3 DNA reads TGTGCCAGCTCACCATCAGGAGGGCTCGGCAATGAGCAGTTCTTC.

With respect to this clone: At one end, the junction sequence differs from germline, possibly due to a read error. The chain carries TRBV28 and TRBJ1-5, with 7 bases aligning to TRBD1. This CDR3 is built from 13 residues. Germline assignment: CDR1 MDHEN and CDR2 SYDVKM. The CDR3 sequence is CASRPTGNLPQHF. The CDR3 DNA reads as TGTGCCAGCAGACCGACAGGGAATCTGCCCCAGCATTTT.

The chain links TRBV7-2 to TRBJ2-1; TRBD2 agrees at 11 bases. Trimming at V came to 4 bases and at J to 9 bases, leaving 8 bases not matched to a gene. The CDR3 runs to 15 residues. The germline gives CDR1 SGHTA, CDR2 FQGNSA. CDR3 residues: CASSSTGTSGLEQFF. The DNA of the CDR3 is TGTGCCAGCAGCTCAACCGGGACTAGCGGTCTTGAGCAGTTCTTC. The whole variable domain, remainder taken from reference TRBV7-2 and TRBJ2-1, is GAGVSQSPSNKVTEKGKDVELRCDPISGHTALYWYRQSLGQGLEFLIYFQGNSAPDKSGLPSDRFSAERTGGSVSTLTIQRTQQEDSAVYLCASSSTGTSGLEQFFGPGTRLTVL.